This T cell receptor (beta chain) is drawn from a study of post-analysis software for immune sequencing data. Study observations and caveats: Relative to controls, patients had about five TRBV segments at higher frequency, with TRBV5-6, TRBV5-1 and TRBV20-1 among these. Co-batched samples clustered tightly together by F measure. There was significantly lower normalized Chao1 diversity in multiple sclerosis patients than in controls.

Prepared TCR beta cDNA libraries contained unique molecular identifiers. TCRdb reprocessed the PCR reads with MiXCR, giving one entry per CDR3 protein. Of a few hundred thousand distinct CDR3 sequences listed, less than 45% are singletons. As for this clonotype: No antigen is known for it.

Germline V gives CDR1 SGHRS, CDR2 YFSETQ. The CDR3 covers 19 residues. The V gene end was trimmed by 4 bases and the J gene end by 0 bases; junction bases not matched to a gene: 14. This sequence joins TRBV5-1 and TRBJ1-4; 8 bases fit TRBD1. This receptor was identified in a girl aged 10 to 17 with multiple sclerosis. Input material: blood. In DNA form, the CDR3 reads TGCGCCAGCAGCCTCTGGACAGGGAGTAGCGGTGCAACTAATGAAAAACTGTTTTTT. Translating it yields CASSLWTGSSGATNEKLFF.